A single sample is the source of the 11 T cell receptor beta chains below, sequenced in a study of response to subunit inactivated influenza vaccine. TCRdb processed the RT-PCR reads anew with MiXCR; each CDR3 protein has one entry. This sample has fewer than 700,000 distinct CDR3 sequences, with roughly 13% found just once. The material sequenced was PBMCs from blood, taken 40 to 50 days after vaccination. These receptors originate from a man in his forties or fifties who received an inactivated influenza vaccine.

V usage is TRBV5-1 and J usage is TRBJ2-5; D is possibly TRBD1 (5 bases). Trimming shortened V by 4 bases and J by 0 bases, and 10 bases separated the two germline ends. The CDR3 is made up of 14 amino acids. Germline V CDR1 and CDR2: SGHRS, YFSETQ. The CDR3 sequence: CASSLMTDQETQYF. Here the CDR3 DNA reads TGCGCCAGCAGCCTAATGACAGACCAAGAGACCCAGTACTTC.

The chain employs TRBV6-2 or TRBV6-3 and TRBJ2-4; possibly TRBD2 for D (6 bases). V was cut by 6 bases and J by 0 bases, with 15 bases left in between. The CDR3 loop spans 16 amino acids. Germline V gene sequence: CDR1 MNHEY, CDR2 SVGEGT. The CDR3 loop is CASRSGGVIAKNIQYF. CDR3 coding DNA: TGTGCCAGCAGATCCGGCGGGGTAATAGCCAAAAACATTCAGTACTTC.

This clonotype was found many times. The chain joins TRBV7-8 to TRBJ2-3; D call uncertain. Germline loops: CDR1 SGHVS, CDR2 FQNEAQ. Trimming left V 5 bases short and J 2 bases short, with 14 bases between. The CDR3 has 15 amino acids. Written as DNA, the CDR3 is TGTGCCAGCAGCACCGTCCCAAGAGTCACAGATACGCAGTATTTT. Translation gives CASSTVPRVTDTQYF.

This clonotype has just a few counts. The chain has TRBV5-1 and TRBJ2-1; unclear D gene. With 0 bases removed from V and 7 bases from J, the gap between germline ends came to 11 bases. The CDR3 runs to 14 residues. Germline V gene sequence: CDR1 SGHRS, CDR2 YFSETQ. CDR3 sequence: CASSLGEFGNEQFF. The CDR3 DNA is TGCGCCAGCAGCTTGGGTGAGTTTGGTAATGAGCAGTTCTTC.

The rearrangement uses TRBV15 and TRBJ2-1; 11 bases align to TRBD2. This CDR3 region has 16 residues. J gave up 7 bases and V 2 bases, and 7 bases lay outside the gene matches. The germline V gene encodes CDR1 LNHNV and CDR2 YYDKDF (reference sequence). CDR3 sequence reads: CATSRLSSGGQNEQFF. CDR3 DNA sequence: TGTGCCACCAGCAGACTCTCTAGCGGGGGGCAGAATGAGCAGTTCTTC.

This clonotype turned up a few times. The chain recombines TRBV7-9 with TRBJ2-1; D possibly corresponds to TRBD2 (7 bases). CDR1 and CDR2 from the germline V gene are SEHNR and FQNEAQ (reference sequence). CDR3 size: 17 residues. Between the trimmed V and J ends, which lost 1 base and 3 bases, there was a span of 16 bases. Here the CDR3 reads CASSLVGGGADYNEQFF. The CDR3 DNA reads as TGTGCCAGCAGCTTAGTAGGGGGGGGGGCTGACTACAATGAGCAGTTCTTC.

V usage is TRBV12-3 or TRBV12-4 and J usage is TRBJ2-1; D gene uncertain. V lost 3 bases and J 4 bases, leaving 10 bases between the germline ends. CDR3 size: 14 residues. The CDR3 bases are TGTGCCAGCAGTTTGTCCCGGATTTACAATGAGCAGTTCTTC. It is translated as CASSLSRIYNEQFF.

This clonotype occurred a few times. V and J are TRBV4-3 and TRBJ2-4; possible D gene TRBD1, 5 bases. V was trimmed by 0 bases and J by 4 bases, leaving 10 bases between them. This CDR3 contains 15 residues. From germline, CDR1 is LGHNA and CDR2 YSLEER. The CDR3 protein is CASSQDGAGKNIQYF. The DNA of the CDR3 is TGCGCCAGCAGCCAAGATGGGGCAGGGAAAAACATTCAGTACTTC.

V gene TRBV20-1 combines with J gene TRBJ1-1; weak D call: TRBD1 (5 bases). The CDR3 is 14 amino acids. V was shortened by 7 bases and J by 0 bases, with 15 bases between the two germline ends. Germline V gene lookup returns CDR1 DFQATT and CDR2 SNEGSKA (reference sequence). The CDR3 coding sequence is TGCAGTGTCAGCCTCGGACACATGAACACTGAAGCTTTCTTT. It codes for CSVSLGHMNTEAFF.

This clonotype has more than one count but fewer than ten. The chain combines TRBV4-2 with TRBJ2-1, with 9 bases identical to TRBD2. Germline CDR1 LGHNA, CDR2 YNFKEQ. Unmatched junction bases numbered 7, after V lost 4 bases and J lost 3 bases. This CDR3 is 16 amino acids long. The CDR3 protein is CASSREAGGRYNEQFF. DNA for the CDR3: TGTGCCAGCAGCCGAGAAGCGGGGGGCCGCTACAATGAGCAGTTCTTC.

The rearrangement uses TRBV4-1 and TRBJ1-6; D gene uncertain. This CDR3 is 17 amino acids long. Germline loops: CDR1 MGHRA, CDR2 YSYEKL. The V end lost 1 base, the J end lost 4 bases, and 14 bases lay between the germline ends. The CDR3 region is CASSQASGSQYNSPLHF. CDR3 DNA: TGCGCCAGCAGCCAAGCATCGGGTAGCCAATATAATTCACCCCTCCACTTT.